This T cell receptor beta chain was found in a study of blood T cells in healthy people across ages. The V end lost 4 bases, the J end lost 1 base, and 16 bases lay between the germline ends. The CDR3 consists of 17 residues. The use of a sample-barcoded 5' primer and a J-beta primer mix characterized a second PCR of roughly 6 to 11 cycles. Any given sample supplied a minimum of 3 million CDR3-containing paired-end reads. TCRdb recomputed calls from the 5' RACE reads with MiXCR, one row per CDR3 protein. The top ten clones hold roughly 23% of a sample with some 920,000 distinct CDR3 sequences, roughly 50% of them seen once.

The rearrangement uses TRBV12-3 or TRBV12-4 and TRBJ2-2; D perhaps matches TRBD1 (5 bases). The sequence came from a woman in her sixties in good health. Sequencing was done on a sample of blood. The CDR3 sequence: CASSSILTALNTGELFF. The CDR3 DNA is TGTGCCAGCAGTTCCATCTTGACAGCCTTGAACACCGGGGAGCTGTTTTTT.